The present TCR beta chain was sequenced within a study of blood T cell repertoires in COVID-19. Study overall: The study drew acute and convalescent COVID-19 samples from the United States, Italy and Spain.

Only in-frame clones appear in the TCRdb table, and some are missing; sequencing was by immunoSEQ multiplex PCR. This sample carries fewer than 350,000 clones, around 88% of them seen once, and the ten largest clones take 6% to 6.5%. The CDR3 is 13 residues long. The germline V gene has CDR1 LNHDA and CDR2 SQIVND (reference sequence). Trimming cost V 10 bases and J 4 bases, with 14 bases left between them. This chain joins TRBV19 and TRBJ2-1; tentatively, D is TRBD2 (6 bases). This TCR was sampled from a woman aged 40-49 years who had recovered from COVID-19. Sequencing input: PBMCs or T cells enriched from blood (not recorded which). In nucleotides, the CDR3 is TGTGCCACGGCCCTGGCGGGGTACAATGAGCAGTTCTTC. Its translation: CATALAGYNEQFF. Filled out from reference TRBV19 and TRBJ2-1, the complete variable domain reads DGGITQSPKYLFRKEGQNVTLSCEQNLNHDAMYWYRQDPGQGLRLIYYSQIVNDFQKGDIAEGYSVSREKKESFPLTVTSAQKNPTAFYLCATALAGYNEQFFGPGTRLTVL.